This T cell receptor (beta chain) was sequenced in a study of T cell repertoires in cytomegalovirus infection. Study-level background: Public TCR beta signatures indicated both CMV infection and matching HLA type.

Findings and limits, study-wide: Ex vivo, HLA-C-restricted CMV-specific TCR beta clonotypes prevailed over the rest of the response.

Ten or more counts support this clonotype. Its antigen remains unidentified. CDR3 size: 16 residues. Looked up from germline, CDR1 is SEHNR and CDR2 is FQNEAQ (reference sequence). Trimming removed 5 bases at V and 1 base at J, with 15 bases between. TCRdb called the reads again in MiXCR, with one record for every CDR3 protein. The repertoire holds some 300,000 distinct CDR3 sequences, with roughly 15% as singletons. The sequence was collected from a human donor in good health (CMV status not recorded). Some clones in this sample may be carry-over from other donors' samples. The chain uses TRBV7-9 and TRBJ2-1, with D tentatively TRBD1 (5 bases). The sample consisted of PBMCs. The CDR3 nucleotides read TGTGCCAGCAGCGCAACTACAGGCAATTCCTACAATGAGCAGTTCTTC. It translates to CASSATTGNSYNEQFF. Supplemented by reference TRBV7-9 and TRBJ2-1, the full variable domain reads DTGVSQNPRHKITKRGQNVTFRCDPISEHNRLYWYRQTLGQGPEFLTYFQNEAQLEKSRLLSDRFSAERPKGSFSTLEIQRTEQGDSAMYLCASSATTGNSYNEQFFGPGTRLTVL.